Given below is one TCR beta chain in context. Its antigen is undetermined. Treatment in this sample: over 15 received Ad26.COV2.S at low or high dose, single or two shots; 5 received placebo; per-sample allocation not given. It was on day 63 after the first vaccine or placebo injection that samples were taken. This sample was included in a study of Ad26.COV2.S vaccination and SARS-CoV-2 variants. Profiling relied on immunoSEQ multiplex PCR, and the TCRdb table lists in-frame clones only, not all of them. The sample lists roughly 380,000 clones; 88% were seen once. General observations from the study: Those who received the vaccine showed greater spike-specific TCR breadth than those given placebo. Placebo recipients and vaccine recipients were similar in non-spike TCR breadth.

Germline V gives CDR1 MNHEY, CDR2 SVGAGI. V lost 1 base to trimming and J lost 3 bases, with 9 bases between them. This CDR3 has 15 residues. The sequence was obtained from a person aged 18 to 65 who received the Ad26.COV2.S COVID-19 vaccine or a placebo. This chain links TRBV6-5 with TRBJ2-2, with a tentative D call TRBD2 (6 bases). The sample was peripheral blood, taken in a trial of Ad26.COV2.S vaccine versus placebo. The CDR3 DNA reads TGTGCCAGCAGTTACTGGGGCGGGGACACCGGGGAGCTGTTTTTT. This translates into CASSYWGGDTGELFF.